Shown below are 7 T cell receptor beta chains from a single sample sequenced in a study of early T cells in non-severe SARS-CoV-2 infection. TCRdb re-derived calls from the 5' RACE reads in MiXCR, one entry per CDR3 protein. The repertoire holds some 70,000 distinct CDR3 sequences, with roughly 9% as singletons. The sample was whole blood. These receptors all stem from an adult who was a healthcare worker with PCR-confirmed SARS-CoV-2 infection or an uninfected control (not recorded which).

This rearrangement joins TRBV18 to TRBJ2-3; 9 bases agree with TRBD2. Germline CDR1 KGHSH, CDR2 LQKENI. The CDR3 covers 17 residues. Trimming took 4 bases from V and 0 from J; bases not matched to a gene: 8. The CDR3 coding sequence is TGTGCCAGCTCACTCCAATCTAGCGGGACAAGCACAGATACGCAGTATTTT. The encoded protein is CASSLQSSGTSTDTQYF.

The rearrangement uses TRBV3-1 and TRBJ1-4, with 10 bases fitting TRBD1. This CDR3 is 15 amino acids long. V shed 4 bases and J 7 bases; nucleotides not matched to a gene: 6. CDR1 is LGHDT, CDR2 YNNKEL, per germline (reference sequence). The CDR3 spells CASSRGTGEFEKLFF. CDR3 DNA sequence: TGTGCCAGCAGCCGAGGGACAGGGGAATTTGAAAAACTGTTTTTT.

This clonotype was recorded at least ten times. The rearrangement links TRBV11-1 to TRBJ2-2, with a possible D match to TRBD1 (6 bases). CDR3 length: 15 residues. Germline CDR1 is SGHAT and CDR2 is FQDESV (reference sequence). V was cut by 6 bases and J by 6 bases, with 17 bases left in between. CDR3 amino acids: CASRARLQGAGELFF. In nucleotides, the CDR3 is TGTGCCAGCAGGGCGAGACTACAGGGCGCCGGGGAGCTGTTTTTT.

Judged by abundance, this clonotype is large. This chain joins TRBV5-1 and TRBJ2-3; 9 nucleotides agree with TRBD2. V shed 5 bases and J 5 bases; nucleotides not matched to a gene: 18. The CDR3 totals 18 residues. Germline CDR1 SGHRS, CDR2 YFSETQ. The CDR3 coding sequence is TGCGCCAGCAGTCCTCAGCCCGGGACTAGCTCTCCGGGAGATACGCAGTATTTT. Protein sequence: CASSPQPGTSSPGDTQYF.

The chain has TRBV2 and TRBJ2-7; TRBD1 aligns across 7 bases. The trim removed 6 bases at V and 2 bases at J, leaving 10 bases unmatched. This CDR3 has 15 amino acids. Germline V gives CDR1 SNHLY, CDR2 FYNNEI. Written as DNA, the CDR3 is TGTGCCAGCAGCTTAGGCGGACAGGCCACCTACGAGCAGTACTTC. This encodes CASSLGGQATYEQYF.

In this sample, this clonotype turned up a few times. V gene TRBV5-1 combines with J gene TRBJ2-1; tentative D call: TRBD2 (6 bases). CDR3 size: 15 residues. The V gene's germline CDR1 is SGHRS and CDR2 YFSETQ. V was clipped by 6 bases and J by 0 bases, with 13 bases between them. The CDR3 spells CASTLGTSSYNEQFF. The CDR3 coding sequence is TGCGCCAGCACCCTTGGGACTTCCTCCTACAATGAGCAGTTCTTC.

This clonotype was recorded many times. The V and J genes are TRBV6-1 and TRBJ1-5; 8 bases are a match to TRBD1. Germline values: CDR1 MNHNS, CDR2 SASEGT. The V gene end was trimmed by 1 base and the J gene end by 7 bases; junction bases not matched to a gene: 6. This CDR3 has 15 residues. As DNA, the CDR3 is TGTGCCAGCAGTGAAGGACAGGGGAGAGGCCAGCCCCAGCATTTT. Protein: CASSEGQGRGQPQHF.